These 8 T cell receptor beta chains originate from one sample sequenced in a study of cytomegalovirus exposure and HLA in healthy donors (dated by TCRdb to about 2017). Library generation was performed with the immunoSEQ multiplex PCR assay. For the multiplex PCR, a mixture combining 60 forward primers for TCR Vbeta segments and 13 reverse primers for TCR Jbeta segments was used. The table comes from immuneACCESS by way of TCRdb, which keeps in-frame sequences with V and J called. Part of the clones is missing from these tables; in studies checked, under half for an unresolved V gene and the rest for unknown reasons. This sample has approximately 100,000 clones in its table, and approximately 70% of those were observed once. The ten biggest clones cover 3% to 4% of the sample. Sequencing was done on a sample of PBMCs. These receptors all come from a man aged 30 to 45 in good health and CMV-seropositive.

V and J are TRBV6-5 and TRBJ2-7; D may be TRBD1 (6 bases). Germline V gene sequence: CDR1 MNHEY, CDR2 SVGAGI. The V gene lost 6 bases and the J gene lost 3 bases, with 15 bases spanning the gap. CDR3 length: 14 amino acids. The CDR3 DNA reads TGTGCCAGCAGCACGGGACACGGTCTCTACGAGCAGTACTTC. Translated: CASSTGHGLYEQYF.

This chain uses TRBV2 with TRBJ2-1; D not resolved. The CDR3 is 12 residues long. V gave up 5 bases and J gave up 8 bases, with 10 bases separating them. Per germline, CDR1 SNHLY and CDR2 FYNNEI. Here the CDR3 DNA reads TGTGCCAGCAGTCGCGAGCCCGATGAGCAGTTCTTC. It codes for CASSREPDEQFF.

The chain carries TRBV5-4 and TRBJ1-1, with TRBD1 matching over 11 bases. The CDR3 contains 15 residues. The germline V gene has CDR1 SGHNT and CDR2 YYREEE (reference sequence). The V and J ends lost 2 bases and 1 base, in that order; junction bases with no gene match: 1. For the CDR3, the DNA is TGTGCCAGCAGCTTTGGGACAGGGGGGAACACTGAAGCTTTCTTT. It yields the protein CASSFGTGGNTEAFF.

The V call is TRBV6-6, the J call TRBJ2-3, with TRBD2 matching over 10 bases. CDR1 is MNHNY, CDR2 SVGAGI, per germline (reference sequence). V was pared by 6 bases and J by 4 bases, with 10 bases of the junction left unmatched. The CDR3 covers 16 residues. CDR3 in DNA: TGTGCCAGCAGCCTCTCTCTAGCGGGGGCCTCAGATACGCAGTATTTT. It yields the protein CASSLSLAGASDTQYF.

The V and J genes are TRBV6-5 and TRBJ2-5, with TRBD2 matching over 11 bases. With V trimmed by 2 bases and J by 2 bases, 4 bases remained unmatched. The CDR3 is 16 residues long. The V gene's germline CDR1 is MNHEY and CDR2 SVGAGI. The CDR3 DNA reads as TGTGCCAGCAGTTACGTGCCTAGCGGGGGGCAAGAGACCCAGTACTTC. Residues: CASSYVPSGGQETQYF.

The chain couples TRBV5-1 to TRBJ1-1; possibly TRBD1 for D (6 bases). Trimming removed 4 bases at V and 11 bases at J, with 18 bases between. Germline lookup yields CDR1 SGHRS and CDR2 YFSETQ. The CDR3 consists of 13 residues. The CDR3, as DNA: TGCGCCAGCAGCAAAACGGACAGTTTTTCGGCTTTCTTT. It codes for CASSKTDSFSAFF.

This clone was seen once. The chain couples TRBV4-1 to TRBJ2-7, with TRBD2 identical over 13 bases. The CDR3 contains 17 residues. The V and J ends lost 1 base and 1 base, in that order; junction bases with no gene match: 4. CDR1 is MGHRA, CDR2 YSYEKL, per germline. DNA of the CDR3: TGCGCCAGCAGCCAAGGGGGACTAGCGGGGACTTCCTACGAGCAGTACTTC. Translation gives CASSQGGLAGTSYEQYF.

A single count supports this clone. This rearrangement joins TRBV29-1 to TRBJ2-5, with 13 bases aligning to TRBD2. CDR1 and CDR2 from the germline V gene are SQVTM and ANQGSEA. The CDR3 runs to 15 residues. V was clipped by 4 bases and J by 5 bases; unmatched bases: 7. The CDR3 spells CSVGGTSGASETQYF. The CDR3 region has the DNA TGCAGCGTTGGAGGGACTAGCGGGGCCTCGGAGACCCAGTACTTC.